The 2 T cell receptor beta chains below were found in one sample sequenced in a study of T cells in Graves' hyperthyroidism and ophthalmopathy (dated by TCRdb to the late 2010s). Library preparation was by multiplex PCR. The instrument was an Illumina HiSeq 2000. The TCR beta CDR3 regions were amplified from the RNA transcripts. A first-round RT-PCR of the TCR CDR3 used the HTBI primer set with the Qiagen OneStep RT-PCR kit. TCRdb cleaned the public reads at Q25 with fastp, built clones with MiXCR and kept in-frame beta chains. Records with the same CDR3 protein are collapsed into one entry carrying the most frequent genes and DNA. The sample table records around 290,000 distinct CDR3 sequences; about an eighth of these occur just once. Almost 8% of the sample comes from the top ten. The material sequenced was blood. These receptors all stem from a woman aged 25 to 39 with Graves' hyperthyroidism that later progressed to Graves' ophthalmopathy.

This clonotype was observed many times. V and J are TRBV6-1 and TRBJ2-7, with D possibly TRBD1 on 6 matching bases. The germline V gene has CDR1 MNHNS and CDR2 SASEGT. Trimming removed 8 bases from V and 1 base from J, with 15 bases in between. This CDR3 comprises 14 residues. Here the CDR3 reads CASQARGSSYEQYF. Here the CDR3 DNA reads TGTGCCAGCCAGGCCAGGGGATCGTCCTACGAGCAGTACTTC.

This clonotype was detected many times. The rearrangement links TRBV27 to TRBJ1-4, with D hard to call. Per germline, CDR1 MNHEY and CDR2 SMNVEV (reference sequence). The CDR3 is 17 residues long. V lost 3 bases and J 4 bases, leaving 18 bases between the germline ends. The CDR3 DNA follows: TGTGCCAGCAGTTTTGGGTCCCAACAAACTAATAATGAAAAACTGTTTTTT. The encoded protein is CASSFGSQQTNNEKLFF.